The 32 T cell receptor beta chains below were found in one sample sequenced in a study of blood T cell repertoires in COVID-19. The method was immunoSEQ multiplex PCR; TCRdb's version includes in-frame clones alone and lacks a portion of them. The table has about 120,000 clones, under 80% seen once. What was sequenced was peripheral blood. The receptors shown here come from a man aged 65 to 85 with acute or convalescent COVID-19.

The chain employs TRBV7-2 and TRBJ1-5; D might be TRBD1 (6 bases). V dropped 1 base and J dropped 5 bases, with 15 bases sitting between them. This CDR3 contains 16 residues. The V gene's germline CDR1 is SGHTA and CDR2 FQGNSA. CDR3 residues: CASSLGGLGADQPQHF. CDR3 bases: TGTGCCAGCAGCTTAGGGGGATTGGGGGCGGATCAGCCCCAGCATTTT.

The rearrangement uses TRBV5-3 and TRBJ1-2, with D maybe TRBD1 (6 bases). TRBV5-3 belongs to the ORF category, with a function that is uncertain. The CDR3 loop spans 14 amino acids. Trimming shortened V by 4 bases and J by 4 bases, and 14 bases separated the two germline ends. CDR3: CARSALQGLYGYTF. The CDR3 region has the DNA TGTGCCAGAAGCGCGCTACAGGGTCTCTATGGCTACACCTTC.

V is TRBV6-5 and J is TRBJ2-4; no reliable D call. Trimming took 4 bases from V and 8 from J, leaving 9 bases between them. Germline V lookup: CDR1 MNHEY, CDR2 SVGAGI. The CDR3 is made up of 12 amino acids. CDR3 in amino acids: CASSSVQDIQYF. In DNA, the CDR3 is TGTGCCAGCAGTTCAGTTCAGGACATTCAGTACTTC.

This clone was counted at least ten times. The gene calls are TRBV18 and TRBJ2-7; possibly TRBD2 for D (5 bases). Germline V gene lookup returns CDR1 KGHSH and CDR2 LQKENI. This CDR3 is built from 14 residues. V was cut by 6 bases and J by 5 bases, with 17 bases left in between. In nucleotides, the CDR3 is TGTGCCAGCTCTCCCAACGGGGTTGGGAACGAGCAGTACTTC. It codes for CASSPNGVGNEQYF.

The CDR3 coding sequence is TGTGCCATCAGTGCTGGCGACACCTATGGCTACACCTTC. This sequence encodes CAISAGDTYGYTF. The chain uses TRBV10-3 and TRBJ1-2; D call uncertain. Trimming took 4 bases from V and 4 from J, leaving 10 bases between them. CDR3 length: 13 amino acids. Per germline, CDR1 ENHRY and CDR2 SYGVKD.

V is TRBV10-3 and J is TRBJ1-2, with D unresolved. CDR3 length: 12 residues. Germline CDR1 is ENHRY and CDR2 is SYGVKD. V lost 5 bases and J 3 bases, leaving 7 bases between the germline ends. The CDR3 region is CAISPQDYGYTF. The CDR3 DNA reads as TGTGCCATCAGTCCCCAGGACTATGGCTACACCTTC.

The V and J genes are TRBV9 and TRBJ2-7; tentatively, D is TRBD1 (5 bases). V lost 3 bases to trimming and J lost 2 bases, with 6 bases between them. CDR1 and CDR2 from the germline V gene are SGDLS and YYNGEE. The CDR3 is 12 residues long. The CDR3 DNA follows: TGTGCCAGCAGCGAGGGGACCTACGAGCAGTACTTC. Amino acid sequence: CASSEGTYEQYF.

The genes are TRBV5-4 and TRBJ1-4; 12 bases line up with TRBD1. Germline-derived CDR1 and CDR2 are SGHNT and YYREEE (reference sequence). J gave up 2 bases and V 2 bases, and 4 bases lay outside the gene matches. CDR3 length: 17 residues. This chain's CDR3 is CASSFRDRGLTNEKLFF. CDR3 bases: TGTGCCAGCAGCTTCCGGGACAGGGGGCTTACTAATGAAAAACTGTTTTTT.

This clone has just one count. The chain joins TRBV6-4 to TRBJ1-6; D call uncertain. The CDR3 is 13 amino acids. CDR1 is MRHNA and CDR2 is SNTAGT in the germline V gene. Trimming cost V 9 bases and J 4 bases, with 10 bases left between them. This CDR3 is CASQDTYNSPLHF. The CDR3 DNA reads TGTGCCAGTCAAGACACTTATAATTCACCCCTCCACTTT.

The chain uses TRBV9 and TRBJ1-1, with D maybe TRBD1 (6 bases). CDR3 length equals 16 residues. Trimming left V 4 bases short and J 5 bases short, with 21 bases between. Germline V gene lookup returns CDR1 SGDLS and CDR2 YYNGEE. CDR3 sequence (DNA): TGTGCCAGCAGCTATGGGATCGGGGGGCGGAGGACTGAAGCTTTCTTT. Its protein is CASSYGIGGRRTEAFF.

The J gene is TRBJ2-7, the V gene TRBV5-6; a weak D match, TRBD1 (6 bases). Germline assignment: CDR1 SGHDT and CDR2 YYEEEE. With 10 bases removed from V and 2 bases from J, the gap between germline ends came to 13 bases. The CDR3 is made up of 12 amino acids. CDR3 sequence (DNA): TGTGCCGGGGGCAGGGGAACCTACGAGCAGTACTTC. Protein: CAGGRGTYEQYF.

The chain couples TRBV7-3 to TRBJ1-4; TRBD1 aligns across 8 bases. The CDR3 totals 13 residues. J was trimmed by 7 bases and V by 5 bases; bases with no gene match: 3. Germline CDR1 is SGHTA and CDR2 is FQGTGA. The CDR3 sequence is CASSPGQGEKLFF. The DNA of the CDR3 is TGTGCCAGCAGCCCTGGACAGGGTGAAAAACTGTTTTTT.

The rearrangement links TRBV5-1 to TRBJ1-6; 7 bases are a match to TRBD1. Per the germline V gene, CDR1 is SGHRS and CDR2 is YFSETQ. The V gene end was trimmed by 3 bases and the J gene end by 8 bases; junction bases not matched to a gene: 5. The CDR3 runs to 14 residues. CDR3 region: CASSSDRAYSPLHF. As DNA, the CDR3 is TGCGCCAGCAGCTCCGACAGGGCCTATTCACCCCTCCACTTT. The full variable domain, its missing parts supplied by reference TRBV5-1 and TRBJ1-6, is KAGVTQTPRYLIKTRGQQVTLSCSPISGHRSVSWYQQTPGQGLQFLFEYFSETQRNKGNFPGRFSGRQFSNSRSEMNVSTLELGDSALYLCASSSDRAYSPLHFGNGTRLTVT.

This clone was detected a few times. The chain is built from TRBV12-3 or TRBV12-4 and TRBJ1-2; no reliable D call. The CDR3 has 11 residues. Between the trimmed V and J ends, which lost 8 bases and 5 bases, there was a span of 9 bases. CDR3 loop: CASGSLYGYTF. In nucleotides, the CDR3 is TGTGCCAGCGGTAGTTTATATGGCTACACCTTC.

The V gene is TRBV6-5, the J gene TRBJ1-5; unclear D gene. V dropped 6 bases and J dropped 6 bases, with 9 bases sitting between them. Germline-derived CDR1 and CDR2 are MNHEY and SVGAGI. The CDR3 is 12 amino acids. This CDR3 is CASRGEGQPQHF. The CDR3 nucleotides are TGTGCCAGCAGGGGAGAGGGTCAGCCCCAGCATTTT.

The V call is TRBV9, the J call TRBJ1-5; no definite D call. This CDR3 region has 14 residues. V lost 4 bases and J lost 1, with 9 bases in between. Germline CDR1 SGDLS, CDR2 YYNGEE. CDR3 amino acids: CASSPHGSNQPQHF. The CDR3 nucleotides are TGTGCCAGCAGCCCCCACGGGAGCAATCAGCCCCAGCATTTT.

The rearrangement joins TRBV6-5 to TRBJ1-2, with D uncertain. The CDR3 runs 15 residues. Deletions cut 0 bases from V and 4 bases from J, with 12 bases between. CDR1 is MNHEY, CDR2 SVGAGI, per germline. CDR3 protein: CASSYSGIGSYGYTF. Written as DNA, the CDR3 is TGTGCCAGCAGTTACTCTGGGATCGGGAGCTATGGCTACACCTTC.

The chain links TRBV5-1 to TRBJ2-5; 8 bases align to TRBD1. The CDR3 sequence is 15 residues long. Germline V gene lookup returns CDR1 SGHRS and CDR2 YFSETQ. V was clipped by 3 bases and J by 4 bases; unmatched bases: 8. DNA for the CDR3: TGCGCCAGCAGCTCGGGACAGGCCTTAATAGAGACCCAGTACTTC. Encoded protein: CASSSGQALIETQYF.

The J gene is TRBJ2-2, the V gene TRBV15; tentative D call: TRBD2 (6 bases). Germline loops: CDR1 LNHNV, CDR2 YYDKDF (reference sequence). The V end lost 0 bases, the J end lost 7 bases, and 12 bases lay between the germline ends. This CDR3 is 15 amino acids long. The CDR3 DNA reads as TGTGCCACCAGCAGAGATGGGGGGATTGGCGGGGAGCTGTTTTTT. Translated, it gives CATSRDGGIGGELFF. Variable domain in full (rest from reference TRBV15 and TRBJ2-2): DAMVIQNPRYQVTQFGKPVTLSCSQTLNHNVMYWYQQKSSQAPKLLFHYYDKDFNNEADTPDNFQSRRPNTSFCFLDIRSPGLGDTAMYLCATSRDGGIGGELFFGEGSRLTVL.

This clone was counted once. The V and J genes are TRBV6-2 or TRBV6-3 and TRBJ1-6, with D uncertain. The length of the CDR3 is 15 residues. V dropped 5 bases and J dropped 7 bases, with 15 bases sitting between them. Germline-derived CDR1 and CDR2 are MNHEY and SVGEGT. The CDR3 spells CASSLRFPLNSPLHF. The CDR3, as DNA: TGTGCCAGCAGTCTCCGGTTCCCCCTCAATTCACCCCTCCACTTT.

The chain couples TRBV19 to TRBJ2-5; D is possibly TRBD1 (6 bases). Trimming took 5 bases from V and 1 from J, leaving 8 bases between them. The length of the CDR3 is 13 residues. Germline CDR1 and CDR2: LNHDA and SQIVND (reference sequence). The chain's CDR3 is CASSRGGQETQYF. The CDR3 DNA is TGTGCCAGTAGTCGAGGGGGCCAAGAGACCCAGTACTTC.

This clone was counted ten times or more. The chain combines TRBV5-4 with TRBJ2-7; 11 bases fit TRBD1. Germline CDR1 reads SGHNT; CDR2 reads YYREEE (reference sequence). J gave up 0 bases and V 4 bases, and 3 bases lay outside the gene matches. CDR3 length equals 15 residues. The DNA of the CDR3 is TGTGCCAGCAGCCCGGGGACAGGGGGCTCCTACGAGCAGTACTTC. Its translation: CASSPGTGGSYEQYF.

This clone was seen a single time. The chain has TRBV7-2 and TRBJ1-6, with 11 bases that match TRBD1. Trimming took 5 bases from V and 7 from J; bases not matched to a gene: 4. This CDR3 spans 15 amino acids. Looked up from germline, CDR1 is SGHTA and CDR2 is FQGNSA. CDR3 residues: CASSPRTGGNSPLHF. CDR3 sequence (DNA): TGTGCCAGCAGCCCAAGGACAGGGGGCAATTCACCCCTCCACTTT.

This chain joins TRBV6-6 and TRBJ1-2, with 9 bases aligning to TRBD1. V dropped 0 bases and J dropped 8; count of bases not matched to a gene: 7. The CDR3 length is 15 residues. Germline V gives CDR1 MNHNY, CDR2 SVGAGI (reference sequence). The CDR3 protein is CASSYSRGTGNGYTF. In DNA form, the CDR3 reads TGTGCCAGCAGTTACTCCCGCGGGACAGGGAACGGCTACACCTTC.

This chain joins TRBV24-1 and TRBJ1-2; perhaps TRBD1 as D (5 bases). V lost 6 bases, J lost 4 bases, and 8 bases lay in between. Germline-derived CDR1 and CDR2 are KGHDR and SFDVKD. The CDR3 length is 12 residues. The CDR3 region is CATSRRAYGYTF. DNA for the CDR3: TGTGCCACCAGTCGCAGGGCCTATGGCTACACCTTC.

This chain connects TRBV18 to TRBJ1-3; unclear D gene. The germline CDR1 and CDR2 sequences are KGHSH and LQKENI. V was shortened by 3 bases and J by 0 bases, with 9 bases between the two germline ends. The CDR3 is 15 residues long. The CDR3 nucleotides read TGTGCCAGCTCACCGAACTGGAGCTCTGGAAACACCATATATTTT. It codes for CASSPNWSSGNTIYF.

DNA of the CDR3: TGTGCCAGCAGTCCGGACAGGGGAGAAATGAGGACTGAAGCTTTCTTT. Translated: CASSPDRGEMRTEAFF. The rearrangement uses TRBV27 and TRBJ1-1; 9 positions match TRBD1. From germline, CDR1 is MNHEY and CDR2 SMNVEV (reference sequence). After removal of 5 bases from V and 5 bases from J, the junction contained 12 bases not matched to a gene. CDR3 length: 16 residues.

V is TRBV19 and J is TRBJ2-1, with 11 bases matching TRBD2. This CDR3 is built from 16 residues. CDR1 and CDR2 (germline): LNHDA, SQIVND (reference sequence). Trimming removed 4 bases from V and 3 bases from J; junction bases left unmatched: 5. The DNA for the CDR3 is TGTGCCAGTAGTAACATACTAGCGGGGGTCTACAATGAGCAGTTCTTC. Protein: CASSNILAGVYNEQFF.

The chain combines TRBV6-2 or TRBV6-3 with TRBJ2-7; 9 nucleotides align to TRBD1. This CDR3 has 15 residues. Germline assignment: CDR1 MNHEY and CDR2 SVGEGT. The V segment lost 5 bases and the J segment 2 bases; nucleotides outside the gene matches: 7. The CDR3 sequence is CASSLPDRGPYEQYF. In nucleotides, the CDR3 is TGTGCCAGCAGTCTTCCGGACAGGGGCCCCTACGAGCAGTACTTC.

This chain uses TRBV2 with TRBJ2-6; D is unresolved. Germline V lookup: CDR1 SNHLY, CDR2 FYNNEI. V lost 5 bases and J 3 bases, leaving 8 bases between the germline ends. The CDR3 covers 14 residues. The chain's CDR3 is CASSNHGGANVLTF. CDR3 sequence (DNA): TGTGCCAGCAGTAACCACGGTGGGGCCAACGTCCTGACTTTC.

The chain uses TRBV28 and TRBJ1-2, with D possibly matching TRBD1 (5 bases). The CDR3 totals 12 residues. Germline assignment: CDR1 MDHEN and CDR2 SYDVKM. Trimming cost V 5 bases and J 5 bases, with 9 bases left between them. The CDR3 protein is CASSPRGYGYTF. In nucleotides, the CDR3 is TGTGCCAGCAGTCCCCGGGGGTATGGCTACACCTTC.

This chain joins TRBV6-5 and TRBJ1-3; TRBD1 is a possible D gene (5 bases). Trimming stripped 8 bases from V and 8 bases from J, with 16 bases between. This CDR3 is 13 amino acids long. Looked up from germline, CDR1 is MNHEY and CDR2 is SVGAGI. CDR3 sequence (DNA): TGTGCCAGCTTGGGGGGAACGGGGGACACCATATATTTT. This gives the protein CASLGGTGDTIYF.